Here is one T cell receptor (beta chain) with its context. Its antigen is currently unknown. CDR1 MNHEY and CDR2 SVGAGI come from the germline V gene. This CDR3 comprises 14 residues. V gave up 7 bases and J gave up 2 bases, with 15 bases separating them. The data were obtained in a study of siplizumab effects on memory and regulatory T cells. Whole-study findings and limits: Poor capture below about 10^-5 frequency left most alloreactive clones unmapped to unstimulated subsets. A major contribution to the alloresponse seemed to be made by naive T cells, which seemed more diverse than memory cells. Siplizumab significantly lowered the alloreactive sequences that could be traced to unstimulated CD4+ memory cells.

Mixed lymphocyte reaction cells underwent 6 to 7 days of coculture at 37°C. The assay looked at approximately 10^5 TCR templates in each sample. Using immunoSEQ multiplex PCR, the repertoire was profiled, and TCRdb retains in-frame clones only, with some absent. Among around 20,000 clones, approximately 50% were seen once, and the ten largest hold 4.9%. Source material: CFSE-low (dividing) CD4+ T cells sorted from an allogeneic mixed lymphocyte reaction. This TCR derives from a human donor in good health; the cells came from an allogeneic mixed lymphocyte reaction. The J gene is TRBJ2-7, the V gene TRBV6-5; D not resolved. Here the CDR3 reads CASTNWDLAYEQYF. In nucleotides, the CDR3 is TGTGCCAGCACCAACTGGGATCTAGCCTACGAGCAGTACTTC.